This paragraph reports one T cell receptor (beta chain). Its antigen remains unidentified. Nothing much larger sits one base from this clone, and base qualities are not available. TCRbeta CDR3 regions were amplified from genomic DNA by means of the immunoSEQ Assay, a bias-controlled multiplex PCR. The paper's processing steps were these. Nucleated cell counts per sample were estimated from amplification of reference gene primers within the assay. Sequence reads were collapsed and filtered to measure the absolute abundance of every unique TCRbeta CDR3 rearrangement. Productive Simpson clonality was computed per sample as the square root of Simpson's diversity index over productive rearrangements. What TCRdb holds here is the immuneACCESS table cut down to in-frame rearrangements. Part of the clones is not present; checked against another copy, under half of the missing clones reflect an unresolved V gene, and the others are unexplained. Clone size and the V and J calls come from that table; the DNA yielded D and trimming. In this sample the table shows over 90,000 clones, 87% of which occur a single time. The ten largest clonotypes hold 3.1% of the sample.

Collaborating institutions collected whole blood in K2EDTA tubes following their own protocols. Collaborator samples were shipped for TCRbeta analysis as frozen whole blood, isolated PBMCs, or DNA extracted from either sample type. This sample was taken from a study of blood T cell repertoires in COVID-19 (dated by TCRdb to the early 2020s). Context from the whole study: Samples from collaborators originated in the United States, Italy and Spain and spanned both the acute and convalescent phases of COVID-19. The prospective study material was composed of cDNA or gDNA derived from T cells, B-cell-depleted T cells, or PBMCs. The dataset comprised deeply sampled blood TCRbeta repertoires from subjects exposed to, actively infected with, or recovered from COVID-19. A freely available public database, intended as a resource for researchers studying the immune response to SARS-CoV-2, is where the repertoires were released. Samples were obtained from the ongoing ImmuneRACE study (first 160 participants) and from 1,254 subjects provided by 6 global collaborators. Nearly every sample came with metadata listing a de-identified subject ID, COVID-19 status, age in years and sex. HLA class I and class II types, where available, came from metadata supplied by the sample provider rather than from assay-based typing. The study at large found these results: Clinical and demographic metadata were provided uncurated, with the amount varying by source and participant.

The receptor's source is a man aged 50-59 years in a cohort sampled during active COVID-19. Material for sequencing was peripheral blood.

CDR3 reads: CASRTDGNTIYF. The bases read TGTGCCAGTAGGACAGATGGAAACACCATATATTTT. This sequence uses TRBV19 and TRBJ1-3, with TRBD1 perhaps the D gene, on 5 matching bases. From the cysteine through the phenylalanine, the CDR3 covers 12 amino acids. Only the CDR3 DNA is retained, 36 bases long and in frame from the first base. CDR1 and CDR2 are read off the germline V gene (reference sequence) as LNHDA and SQIVND. V gives up 6 bases and J gives up 3 bases, and the segment between their germline ends measures 6 bases.